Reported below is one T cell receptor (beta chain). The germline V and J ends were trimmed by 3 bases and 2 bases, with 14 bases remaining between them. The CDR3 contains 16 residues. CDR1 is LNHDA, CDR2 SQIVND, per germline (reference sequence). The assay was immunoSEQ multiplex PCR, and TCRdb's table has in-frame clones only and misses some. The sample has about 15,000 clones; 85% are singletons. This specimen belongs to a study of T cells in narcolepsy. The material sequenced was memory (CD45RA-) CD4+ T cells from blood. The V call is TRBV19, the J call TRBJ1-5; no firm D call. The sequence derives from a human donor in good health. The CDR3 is CASSIKRRFGNQPQHF. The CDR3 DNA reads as TGTGCCAGTAGTATTAAACGGCGATTCGGCAATCAGCCCCAGCATTTT.